This TCR beta chain was retrieved from a study of cytomegalovirus exposure and HLA in healthy donors. Points from the study as a whole: The listing of 150 to 200 TCR beta chains classed them as cytomegalovirus-associated. Some public TCRs appeared in many individuals, while most sequences were rare.

This CDR3 region has 16 residues. On this clone itself: Antigen: not known.

Sequencing used immunoSEQ multiplex PCR; TCRdb keeps in-frame clones, though not all of them. The sample lists roughly 120,000 clones, roughly 88% occurring once. The gene calls are TRBV21-1 and TRBJ2-7; the table's D call TRBD2 went unverified against the DNA. TRBV21-1 counts as a pseudogene. The origin of this receptor is a woman between 18 and 29 years old in good health and CMV-seropositive. The sample was PBMCs. Here the CDR3 reads CASSKGSSGELYEQYF. The CDR3 bases are TGTGCCAGCAGCAAAGGATCTAGCGGGGAACTCTACGAGCAGTACTTC.